This T cell receptor (beta chain) stems from a study of a mutant IDH1 vaccine in newly diagnosed glioma. Across the study: Patients under treatment included about 62% males and 37.5% females and had a mean age of around 40 years. The therapy given earlier, which was standard therapy, consisted of radiotherapy, temozolomide, or both, and most of the patients received both.

Generated by immunoSEQ multiplex PCR, the TCRdb table keeps only in-frame clones and is missing some. The sample comprises about 54,000 clones, 80% of which are singletons, and 6.2% rests with the top ten. As for time point: week 23, last vaccination. The study gave 300 ug of mutant IDH1 20-mer peptide per vaccine dose, with topical imiquimod. Remarks on this clone: Its antigen is undetermined.

The sequence came from a man aged 35-49 years with glioma. Sequences were derived from PBMCs, sampled from a glioma patient whose treatment included an IDH1 peptide vaccine.

The DNA for the CDR3 is TGTGCCAGCAGCCGGGACAGAGGTACCCAAGAGACCCAGTACTTC. This sequence encodes CASSRDRGTQETQYF. The genes are TRBV27 and TRBJ2-5; 7 nucleotides match TRBD1. This CDR3 is built from 15 residues. The germline gives CDR1 MNHEY, CDR2 SMNVEV (reference sequence). The J segment lost 1 base and the V segment lost 6 bases, leaving 8 bases of the junction unmatched.